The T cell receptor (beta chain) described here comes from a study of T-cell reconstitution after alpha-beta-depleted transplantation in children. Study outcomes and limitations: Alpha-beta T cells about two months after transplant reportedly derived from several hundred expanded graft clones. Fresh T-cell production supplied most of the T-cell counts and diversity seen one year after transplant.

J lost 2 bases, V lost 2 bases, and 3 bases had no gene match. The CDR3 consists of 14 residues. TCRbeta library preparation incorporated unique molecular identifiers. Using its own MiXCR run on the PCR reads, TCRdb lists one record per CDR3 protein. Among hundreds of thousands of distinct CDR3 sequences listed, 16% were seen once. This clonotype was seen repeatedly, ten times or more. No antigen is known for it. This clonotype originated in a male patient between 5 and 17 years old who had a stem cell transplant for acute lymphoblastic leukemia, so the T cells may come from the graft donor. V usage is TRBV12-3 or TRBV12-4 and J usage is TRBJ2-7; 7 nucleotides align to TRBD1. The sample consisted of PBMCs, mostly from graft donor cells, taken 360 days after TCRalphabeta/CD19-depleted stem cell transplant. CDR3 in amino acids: CASSLRGQTYEQYF. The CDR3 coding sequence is TGTGCCAGCAGTTTAAGGGGACAGACCTACGAGCAGTACTTC.